A selection of T cell receptor beta chains follows, all from one sample in a study of response to subunit inactivated influenza vaccine. TCRdb re-derived calls from the RT-PCR reads in MiXCR, one entry per CDR3 protein. Here the sample spans hundreds of thousands of distinct CDR3 sequences, 15% to 18% being singletons. Sequenced material: PBMCs from blood, taken 11 to 12 days after vaccination. The receptors originated from a man aged 45-65 years who received an inactivated influenza vaccine. CDR3s include the opening cysteine and the closing phenylalanine or tryptophan. D genes are given only for firm matches.

V	D	J	length	CDR3
TRBV10-3	NA	TRBJ1-2	15	CASTSFWEIDYGYTF
TRBV7-9	TRBD2	TRBJ2-5	15	CASSLFGGGQETQYF
TRBV20-1	NA	TRBJ2-5	16	CSALLAAHTLQETQYF
TRBV6-4	NA	TRBJ2-2	14	CASRRERNTGELFF
TRBV5-1	NA	TRBJ1-4	16	CASSPTNRATNEKLFF
TRBV24-1	NA	TRBJ2-5	14	CATSHSGFQETQYF
TRBV14	TRBD2	TRBJ2-7	13	CASSQGPGGEQYF
TRBV7-2	TRBD1	TRBJ1-2	19	CASSLAPIMSTGVTYGYTF
TRBV6-2/TRBV6-3	NA	TRBJ2-7	16	CASSSYLAQSSYEQYF
TRBV3-1	NA	TRBJ2-2	15	CASTQRWDGTGELFF
TRBV7-2	TRBD2	TRBJ2-2	16	CASSPTSGGTSGELFF
TRBV3-1	NA	TRBJ2-5	17	CASSQGTGPINQETQYF
TRBV5-1	NA	TRBJ2-1	14	CASSLVSSYNEQFF
TRBV12-3/TRBV12-4	NA	TRBJ2-5	14	CASSSEASYETQYF
TRBV21-1	NA	TRBJ2-4	23	CASSKALGQETSIGELAKNIQYF
TRBV12-3/TRBV12-4	NA	TRBJ2-1	14	CASSLKLTYNEQFF
TRBV3-1	TRBD1	TRBJ1-2	13	CASSQSTGGGYTF
TRBV11-2	TRBD2	TRBJ2-1	14	CASSLGGGAYEQFF
TRBV18	TRBD1	TRBJ2-7	15	CASSPPMGQGDEQYF
TRBV7-2	TRBD1	TRBJ1-5	15	CASSLRTGGNQPQHF
TRBV27	TRBD1	TRBJ1-5	16	CASSPLPGQINQPQHF
TRBV12-3/TRBV12-4	NA	TRBJ2-1	13	CASSELRGGEQFF
TRBV6-5	NA	TRBJ1-4	14	CASSLRVTNEKLFF